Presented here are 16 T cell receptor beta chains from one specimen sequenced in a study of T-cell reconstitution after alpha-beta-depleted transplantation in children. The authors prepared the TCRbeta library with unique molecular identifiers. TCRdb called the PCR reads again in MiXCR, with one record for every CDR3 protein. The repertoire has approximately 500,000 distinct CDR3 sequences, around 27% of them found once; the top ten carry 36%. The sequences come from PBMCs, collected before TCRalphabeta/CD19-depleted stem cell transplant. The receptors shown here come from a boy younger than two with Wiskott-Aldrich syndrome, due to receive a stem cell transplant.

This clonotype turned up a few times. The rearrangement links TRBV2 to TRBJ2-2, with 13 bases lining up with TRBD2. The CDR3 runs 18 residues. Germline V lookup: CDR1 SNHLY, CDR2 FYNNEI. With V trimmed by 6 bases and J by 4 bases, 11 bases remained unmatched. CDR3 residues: CASRRTSGRSGSTGELFF. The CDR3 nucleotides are TGTGCCAGCAGACGGACTAGCGGGAGATCTGGTAGCACCGGGGAGCTGTTTTTT.

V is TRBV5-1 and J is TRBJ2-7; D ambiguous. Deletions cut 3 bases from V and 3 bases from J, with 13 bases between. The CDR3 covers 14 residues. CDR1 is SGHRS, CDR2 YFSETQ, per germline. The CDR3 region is CASSSRSESYEQYF. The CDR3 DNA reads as TGCGCCAGCAGCTCCAGATCGGAGAGCTACGAGCAGTACTTC.

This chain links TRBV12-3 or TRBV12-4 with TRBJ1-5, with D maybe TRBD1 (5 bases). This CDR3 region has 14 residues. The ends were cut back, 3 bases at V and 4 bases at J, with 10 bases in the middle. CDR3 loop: CASSFGALNQPQHF. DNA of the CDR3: TGTGCCAGCAGTTTTGGGGCGTTGAATCAGCCCCAGCATTTT.

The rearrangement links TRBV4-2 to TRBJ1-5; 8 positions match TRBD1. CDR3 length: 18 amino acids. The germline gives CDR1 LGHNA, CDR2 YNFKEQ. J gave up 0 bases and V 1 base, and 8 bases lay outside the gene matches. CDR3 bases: TGTGCCAGCAGCCAAGCCGTGGACAGGGACTATAGCAATCAGCCCCAGCATTTT. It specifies CASSQAVDRDYSNQPQHF.

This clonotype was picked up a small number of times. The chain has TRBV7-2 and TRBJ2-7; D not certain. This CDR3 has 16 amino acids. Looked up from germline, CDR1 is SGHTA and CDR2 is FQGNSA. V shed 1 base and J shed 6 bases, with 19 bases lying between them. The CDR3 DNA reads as TGTGCCAGCAGCTTAGGAAGTAGCTATCGTGGGGTCGAGCAGTACTTC. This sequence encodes CASSLGSSYRGVEQYF.

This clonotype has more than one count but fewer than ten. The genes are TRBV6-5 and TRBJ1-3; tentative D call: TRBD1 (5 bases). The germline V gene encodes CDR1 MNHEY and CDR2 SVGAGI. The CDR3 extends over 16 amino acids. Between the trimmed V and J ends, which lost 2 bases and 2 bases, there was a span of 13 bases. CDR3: CASSYVRGGTGNTIYF. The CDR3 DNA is TGTGCCAGCAGTTACGTTCGGGGCGGCACTGGAAACACCATATATTTT.

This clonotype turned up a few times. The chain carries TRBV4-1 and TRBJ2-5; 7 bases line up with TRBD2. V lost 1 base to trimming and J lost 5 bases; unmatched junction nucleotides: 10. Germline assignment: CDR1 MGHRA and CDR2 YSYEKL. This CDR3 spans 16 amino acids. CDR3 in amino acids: CASSQARPGGGETQYF. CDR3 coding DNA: TGCGCCAGCAGCCAAGCTCGGCCGGGGGGAGGGGAGACCCAGTACTTC.

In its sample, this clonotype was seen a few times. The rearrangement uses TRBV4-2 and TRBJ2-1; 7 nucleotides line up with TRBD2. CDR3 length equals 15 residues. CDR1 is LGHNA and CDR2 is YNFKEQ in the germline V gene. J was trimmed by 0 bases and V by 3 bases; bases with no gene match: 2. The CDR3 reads CASSHSGDSYNEQFF. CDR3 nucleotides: TGTGCCAGCAGCCACAGCGGGGACTCCTACAATGAGCAGTTCTTC.

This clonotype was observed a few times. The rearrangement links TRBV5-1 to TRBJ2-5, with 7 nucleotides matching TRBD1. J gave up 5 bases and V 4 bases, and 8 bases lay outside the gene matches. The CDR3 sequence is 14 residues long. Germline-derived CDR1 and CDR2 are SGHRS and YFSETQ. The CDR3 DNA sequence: TGCGCCAGCAGCAGAACAGGGGACGGGGAGACCCAGTACTTC. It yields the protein CASSRTGDGETQYF.

The CDR3 sequence is CASSVFDGLMNTEAFF. DNA for the CDR3: TGTGCCAGCAGCGTATTTGACGGCCTGATGAACACTGAAGCTTTCTTT. V and J are TRBV9 and TRBJ1-1; no firm D call. V dropped 1 base and J dropped 0 bases, with 13 bases sitting between them. CDR1 is SGDLS, CDR2 YYNGEE, per germline. The CDR3 runs to 16 residues.

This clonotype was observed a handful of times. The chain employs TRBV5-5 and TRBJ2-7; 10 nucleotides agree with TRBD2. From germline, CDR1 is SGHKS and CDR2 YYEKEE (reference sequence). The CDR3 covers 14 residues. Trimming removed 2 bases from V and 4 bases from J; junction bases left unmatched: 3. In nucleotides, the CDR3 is TGTGCCAGCAGCTTCCAGCGGGAGGGGTACGAGCAGTACTTC. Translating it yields CASSFQREGYEQYF.

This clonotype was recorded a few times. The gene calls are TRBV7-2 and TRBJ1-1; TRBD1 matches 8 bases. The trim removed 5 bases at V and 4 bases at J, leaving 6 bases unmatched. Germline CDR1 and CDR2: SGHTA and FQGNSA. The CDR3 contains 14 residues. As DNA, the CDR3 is TGTGCCAGCAGCCCAATCACAGGGGGCACTGAAGCTTTCTTT. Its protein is CASSPITGGTEAFF.

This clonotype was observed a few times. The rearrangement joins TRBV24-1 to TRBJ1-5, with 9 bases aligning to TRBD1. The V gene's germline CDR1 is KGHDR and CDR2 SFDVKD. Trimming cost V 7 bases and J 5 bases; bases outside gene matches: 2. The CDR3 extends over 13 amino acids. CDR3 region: CATSGQGYQPQHF. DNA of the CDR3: TGTGCCACCAGCGGACAGGGGTATCAGCCCCAGCATTTT.

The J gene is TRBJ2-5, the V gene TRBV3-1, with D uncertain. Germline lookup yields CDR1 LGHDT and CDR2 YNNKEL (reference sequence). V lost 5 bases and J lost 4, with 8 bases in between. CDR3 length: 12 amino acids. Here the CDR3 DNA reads TGTGCCAGCAGCAAGTTAGGAGAGACCCAGTACTTC. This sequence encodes CASSKLGETQYF.

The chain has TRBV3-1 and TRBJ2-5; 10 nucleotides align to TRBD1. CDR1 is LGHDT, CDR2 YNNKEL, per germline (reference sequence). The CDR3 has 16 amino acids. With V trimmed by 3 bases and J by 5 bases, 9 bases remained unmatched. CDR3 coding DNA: TGTGCCAGCAGCCAGGTACCGGGACAGGGGAGCGAGACCCAGTACTTC. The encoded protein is CASSQVPGQGSETQYF.

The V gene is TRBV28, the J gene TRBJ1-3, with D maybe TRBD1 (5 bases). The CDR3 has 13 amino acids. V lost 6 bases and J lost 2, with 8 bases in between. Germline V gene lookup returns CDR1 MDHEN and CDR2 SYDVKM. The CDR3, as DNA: TGTGCCAGCAGGAGGGACCCTGGAAACACCATATATTTT. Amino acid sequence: CASRRDPGNTIYF.